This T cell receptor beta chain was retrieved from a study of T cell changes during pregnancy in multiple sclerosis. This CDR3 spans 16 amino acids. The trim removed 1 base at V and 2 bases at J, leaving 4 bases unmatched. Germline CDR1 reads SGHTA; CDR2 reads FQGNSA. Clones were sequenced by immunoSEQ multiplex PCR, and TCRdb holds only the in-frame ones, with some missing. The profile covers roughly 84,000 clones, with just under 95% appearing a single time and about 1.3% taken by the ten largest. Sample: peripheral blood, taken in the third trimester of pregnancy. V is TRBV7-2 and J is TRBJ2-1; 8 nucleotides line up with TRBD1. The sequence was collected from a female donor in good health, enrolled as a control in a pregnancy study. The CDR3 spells CASSLGGQGAYNEQFF. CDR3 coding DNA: TGTGCCAGCAGCTTAGGCGGACAGGGTGCCTACAATGAGCAGTTCTTC.